This T cell receptor (beta chain) was identified in a study of regulatory T cells in long-lasting Graves disease. Indicated time point: newly diagnosed GD, antithyroid drugs for less than 3 months. PBMC RNA served as the TCR library source. This clonotype appeared once. Relying on iRepertoire HTBI primers and Arm-PCR of CDR3 regions, the team built TCR beta libraries. TCRdb fed the multiplex PCR reads into MiXCR, producing one record per CDR3 protein. The sample gives under 450,000 distinct CDR3 sequences, roughly 16% of which show up once; 20% to 25% is in the top ten. V lost 5 bases to trimming and J lost 0 bases; unmatched junction nucleotides: 7. The germline gives CDR1 MNHEY, CDR2 SMNVEV (reference sequence). CDR3 length: 16 residues. The data were also submitted as part of a second study, on T cells in Graves' hyperthyroidism and ophthalmopathy.

Source: peripheral blood mononuclear cells (PBMCs), taken at new diagnosis, from a patient treated with antithyroid drugs. This clonotype was obtained from a woman aged 18 to 35 with Graves disease. This chain links TRBV27 with TRBJ2-3; 8 nucleotides line up with TRBD1. DNA for the CDR3: TGTGCCAGCAGTCTAGGACAGGGCCCTAGCACAGATACGCAGTATTTT. It yields the protein CASSLGQGPSTDTQYF.